This paragraph covers one T cell receptor beta chain sequence. Its target antigen remains unknown. No base-level quality is on record; no much larger clone is a single base apart. The sample originates from a study of shared clonotypes between healthy human individuals (dated by TCRdb to about 2020). Describing the broader study: Two women and a few men aged 18 to 49 years were included in the cohort. Blood TCR repertoires of five healthy adults were deeply sequenced to estimate repertoire size and the extent of clonotype sharing between individuals. Per donor, leukapheresis produced somewhere between about 0.9 and 9 billion PBMCs. Per donor, three plates each were used for CD4 naive and CD4 memory, two for CD8 naive, and one for CD8 memory. Libraries were prepared and TCR repertoires were sequenced by different laboratories using diverse techniques, in order to increase sequencing depth and limit assay-specific biases. Results the study describes overall, beyond this receptor: Estimated clonotype richness was generally larger for naive than for memory subsets. Clonotypes shared by all four sorted-subset donors showed higher generation probabilities than non-shared clonotypes. Across a handful of donors, approximately 5% of naive CD4, roughly 3.5% of naive CD8, under 2.5% of memory CD4, and approximately 0.4% of memory CD8 clonotypes were shared. Pairwise subsampling led to the expectation that sequencing depth would affect the degree of clonotype sharing among donors. Rarefaction of sorted-subset datasets indicated incomplete sequencing despite the large sequencing depth. The small number of donors limited the genetic and exposure-history diversity represented. Sampling was limited to blood, and TCR repertoires in tissue likely differ from TCR repertoires in blood.

The donors were healthy, HIV-negative adults who had no recently reported acute infections or vaccinations. Only Caucasian adults living in Nashville, Tennessee, USA were represented among the donors. CD4+ T cells were enriched through magnetic negative selection, after which naive cells were positively selected on CD45RA and the remaining negative fraction served as the memory subset. Blood was collected by leukapheresis, and PBMCs were isolated by Ficoll-Histopaque density gradient centrifugation and then cryopreserved in liquid nitrogen vapor phase. Purity and quantity of every magnetically sorted T cell population were checked by analytical flow cytometry. From each sorted fraction, genomic DNA was isolated and quantified by UV absorbance on a Nanodrop 2000c. Using the deep immunoSEQ assay, multiplex PCR amplified TCR CDR3 regions from genomic DNA. For each cell subset, the extracted genomic DNA was distributed evenly across all wells of several immunoSEQ 96-well plates, and each plate served as one replicate. For sorted subsets, about 210 ng of genomic DNA, equivalent to 30,000 or so T cell genomes, went into each replicate PCR. Purified libraries were quantified with a Qubit 3.0 fluorometer, sized on a Bioanalyzer 2100, and re-quantified with the KAPA Library Quantification kit. Each immunoSEQ 96-well plate was sequenced on its own single-read 150-cycle Illumina NextSeq 550 flow cell. The paper's data handling went like this. The immunoSEQ output contained only junctional sequences without quality scores, so filtering could not match that applied to full-length reads. To assign V/J genes and CDR3, sequences were annotated using PyIR, a Python wrapper for IgBLAST v1.9, with IMGT germline references. Reads with weak V/J assignments (E-value above 1e-6), missing CDR3, stop codons, out-of-frame junctions, or ambiguous translated residues were removed. V3J clonotypes were defined by identical inferred V gene, J gene, and CDR3 amino acid sequence. The percentage overlap between two repertoires was calculated by dividing the number of shared unique clonotypes by the size of the smaller repertoire. RTK rarefaction, the Chao1 estimator, and Recon v2.1 estimates of unobserved clonotypes were used to assess repertoire richness. For all TCRbeta clonotypes obtained by the gDNA method from four donors, generation probabilities were computed with OLGA. TCRdb carries this immuneACCESS record with in-frame sequences only. Its versions omit some clonotypes, under half of them owing to an unresolved V gene in the studies checked, with the rest unexplained. D and trimming were read from the DNA, whereas the V and J calls and clone size are those reported in that table. This sample has a few hundred thousand clones in its table, and roughly 97% of those were observed once. The ten largest clones take up roughly 0.05% of the sample.

The sequenced sample consisted of naive CD4+ T cells sorted from blood. Sample cell subset or site, as interpreted from the label and publication: CD45RA+ positively selected. This sequence originates from a woman in her twenties or thirties in good health.

The DNA is TGCGCCAGCAGCCAATCTCTCTGGGGGGACACCGGGGAGCTGTTTTTT. This is translated as CASSQSLWGDTGELFF. This chain joins TRBV4-1 to TRBJ2-2, with TRBD2 perhaps the D gene, on 6 matching bases. V was cut back by 2 bases and J by 3 bases, leaving a gap of 13 bases between them. In the germline V gene, CDR1 corresponds to MGHRA and CDR2 to YSYEKL. From cysteine to phenylalanine, the CDR3 is 16 amino acids long. Here the CDR3 DNA is all that survives: 48 bases in frame from base 1.